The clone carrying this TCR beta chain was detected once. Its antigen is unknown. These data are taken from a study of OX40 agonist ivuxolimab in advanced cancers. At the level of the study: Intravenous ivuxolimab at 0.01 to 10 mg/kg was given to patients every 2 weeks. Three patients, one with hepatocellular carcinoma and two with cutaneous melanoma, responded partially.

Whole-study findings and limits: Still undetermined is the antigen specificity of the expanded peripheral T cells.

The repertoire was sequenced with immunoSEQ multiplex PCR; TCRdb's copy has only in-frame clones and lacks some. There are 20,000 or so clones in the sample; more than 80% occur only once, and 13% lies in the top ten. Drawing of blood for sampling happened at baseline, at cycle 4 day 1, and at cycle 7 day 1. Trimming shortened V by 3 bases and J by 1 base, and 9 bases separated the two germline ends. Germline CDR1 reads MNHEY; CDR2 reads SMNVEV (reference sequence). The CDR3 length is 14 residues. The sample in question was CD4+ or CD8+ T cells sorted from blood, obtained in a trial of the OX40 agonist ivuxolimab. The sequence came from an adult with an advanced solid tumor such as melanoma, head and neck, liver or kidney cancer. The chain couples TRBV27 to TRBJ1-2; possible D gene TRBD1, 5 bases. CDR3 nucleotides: TGTGCCAGCAGTTTTGGGGGAAGTAACTATGGCTACACCTTC. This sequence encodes CASSFGGSNYGYTF.